Each of the 4 T cell receptor beta chains below was sequenced from the same sample in a study of cytomegalovirus exposure and HLA in healthy donors. TCRdb keeps only in-frame clones here, not all; method: immunoSEQ multiplex PCR. The sample yields 67,000 or so clones, roughly 94% seen once. The sequenced sample was PBMCs. The source is a man younger than 35 in good health and CMV-seropositive.

V usage is TRBV7-3 and J usage is TRBJ2-3; weak D call: TRBD2 (6 bases). V was cut by 5 bases and J by 5 bases, with 14 bases left in between. This CDR3 spans 14 amino acids. Germline V gene sequence: CDR1 SGHTA, CDR2 FQGTGA. CDR3 DNA sequence: TGTGCCAGCAGCATCCTAGGAGCGGGAGATACGCAGTATTTT. Its protein is CASSILGAGDTQYF. The variable domain in full, completed from reference TRBV7-3 and TRBJ2-3, reads GAGVSQTPSNKVTEKGKYVELRCDPISGHTALYWYRQSLGQGPEFLIYFQGTGAADDSGLPNDRFFAVRPEGSVSTLKIQRTERGDSAVYLCASSILGAGDTQYFGPGTRLTVL.

The rearrangement links TRBV2 to TRBJ2-5, with TRBD1 matching over 7 bases. Germline V CDR1 and CDR2: SNHLY, FYNNEI. This CDR3 comprises 13 residues. The trim removed 6 bases at V and 0 bases at J, leaving 1 base unmatched. CDR3 sequence reads: CASSGTDQETQYF. The CDR3 DNA sequence: TGTGCCAGCAGCGGGACAGACCAAGAGACCCAGTACTTC.

This clone has more than one count but fewer than ten. This chain joins TRBV5-1 and TRBJ1-1; D might be TRBD1 (6 bases). CDR3 length: 15 residues. Germline values: CDR1 SGHRS, CDR2 YFSETQ. V was trimmed by 1 base and J by 4 bases, leaving 14 bases between them. The CDR3 here is CASSLIPDSGTEAFF. Here the CDR3 DNA reads TGCGCCAGCAGCTTGATCCCGGACAGTGGCACTGAAGCTTTCTTT.

The J gene is TRBJ2-7, the V gene TRBV6-5; no clear D gene. The germline CDR1 and CDR2 sequences are MNHEY and SVGAGI. The germline V and J ends were trimmed by 2 bases and 3 bases, with 11 bases remaining between them. This CDR3 spans 14 amino acids. CDR3 residues: CASSYPGSGYEQYF. The CDR3 DNA sequence: TGTGCCAGCAGTTACCCCGGCTCGGGCTACGAGCAGTACTTC.